This T cell receptor beta chain came from a study of blood T cell repertoires in COVID-19. Study details: Donors in the United States, Italy and Spain gave samples during acute or convalescent COVID-19. The cDNA or gDNA used as material had been derived from T cells, B-cell-depleted T cells, or PBMCs.

As originally analysed: Reference gene primer amplification gave estimated nucleated cell counts. Profiling relied on immunoSEQ multiplex PCR, and the TCRdb table lists in-frame clones only, not all of them. D and trimming come from the DNA, and the V and J calls and clone size come from that table. Of roughly 260,000 clones listed, about nine tenths are singletons. V was shortened by 2 bases and J by 5 bases, with 22 bases between the two germline ends. Germline V gene data show CDR1 as SGDLS and CDR2 as YYNGEE. CDR3 length equals 17 residues. The sequence derives from a person aged 18 to 35 with COVID-19, enrolled during active disease. Sequencing used peripheral blood. This rearrangement joins TRBV9 to TRBJ2-5; a possible D gene is TRBD2 (5 bases). DNA of the CDR3: TGTGCCAGCAGCGTCACCCCGGGGTTCGAGGGCTCCGAGACCCAGTACTTC. As protein: CASSVTPGFEGSETQYF.